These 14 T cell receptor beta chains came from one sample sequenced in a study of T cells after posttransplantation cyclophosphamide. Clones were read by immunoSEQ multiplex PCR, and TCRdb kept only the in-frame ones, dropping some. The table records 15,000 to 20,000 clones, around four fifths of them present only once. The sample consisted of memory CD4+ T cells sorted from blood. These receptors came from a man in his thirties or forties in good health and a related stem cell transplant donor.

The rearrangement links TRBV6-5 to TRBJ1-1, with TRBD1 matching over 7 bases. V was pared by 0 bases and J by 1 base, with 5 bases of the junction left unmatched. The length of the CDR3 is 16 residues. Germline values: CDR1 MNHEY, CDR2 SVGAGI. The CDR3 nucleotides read TGTGCCAGCAGTTACTCGCAGGGGGTACCGAACACTGAAGCTTTCTTT. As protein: CASSYSQGVPNTEAFF.

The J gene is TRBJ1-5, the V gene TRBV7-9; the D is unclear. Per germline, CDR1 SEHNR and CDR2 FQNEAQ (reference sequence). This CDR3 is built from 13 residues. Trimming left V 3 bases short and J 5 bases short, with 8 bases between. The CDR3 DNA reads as TGTGCCAGCAGCTTGGAGGGTGATCAGCCCCAGCATTTT. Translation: CASSLEGDQPQHF.

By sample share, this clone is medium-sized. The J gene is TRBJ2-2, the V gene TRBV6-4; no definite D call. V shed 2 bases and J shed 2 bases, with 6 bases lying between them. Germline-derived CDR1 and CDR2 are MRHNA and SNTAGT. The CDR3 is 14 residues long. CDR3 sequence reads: CASSDQSNTGELFF. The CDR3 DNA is TGTGCCAGCAGTGACCAGTCCAACACCGGGGAGCTGTTTTTT.

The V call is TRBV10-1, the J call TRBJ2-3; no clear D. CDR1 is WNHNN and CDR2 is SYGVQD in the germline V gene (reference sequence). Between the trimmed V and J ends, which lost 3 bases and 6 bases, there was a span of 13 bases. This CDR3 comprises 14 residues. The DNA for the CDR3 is TGCGCCAGCAGTGAACGGTCTCTTTTGGATACGCAGTATTTT. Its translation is CASSERSLLDTQYF.

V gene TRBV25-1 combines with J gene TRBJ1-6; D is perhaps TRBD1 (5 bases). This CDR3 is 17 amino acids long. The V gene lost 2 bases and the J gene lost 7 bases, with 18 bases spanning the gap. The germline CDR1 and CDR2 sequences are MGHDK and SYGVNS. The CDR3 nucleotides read TGTGCCAGCAGTGAACAGGGCCCAAAGGAAAGAAATTCACCCCTCCACTTT. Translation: CASSEQGPKERNSPLHF.

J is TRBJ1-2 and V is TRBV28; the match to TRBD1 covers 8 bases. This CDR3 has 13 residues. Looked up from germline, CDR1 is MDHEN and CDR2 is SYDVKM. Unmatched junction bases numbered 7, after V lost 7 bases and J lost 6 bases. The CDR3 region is CASTSRGLDGYTF. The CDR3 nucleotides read TGTGCCAGCACTTCCAGGGGGCTCGATGGCTACACCTTC.

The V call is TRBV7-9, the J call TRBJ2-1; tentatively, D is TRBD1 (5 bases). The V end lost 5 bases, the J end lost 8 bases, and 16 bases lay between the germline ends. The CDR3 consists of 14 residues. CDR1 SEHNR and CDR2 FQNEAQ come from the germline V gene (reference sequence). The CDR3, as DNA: TGTGCCAGCAGCGTATGGGGCCAGCCCCATGAGCAGTTCTTC. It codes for CASSVWGQPHEQFF.

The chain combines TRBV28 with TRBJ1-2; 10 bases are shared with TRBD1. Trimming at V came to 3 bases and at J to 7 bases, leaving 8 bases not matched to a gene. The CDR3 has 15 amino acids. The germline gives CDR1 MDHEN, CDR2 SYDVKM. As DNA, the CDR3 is TGTGCCAGCAGTTTTAGGGGACAGGGGTTTGTTGGCTACACCTTC. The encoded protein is CASSFRGQGFVGYTF.

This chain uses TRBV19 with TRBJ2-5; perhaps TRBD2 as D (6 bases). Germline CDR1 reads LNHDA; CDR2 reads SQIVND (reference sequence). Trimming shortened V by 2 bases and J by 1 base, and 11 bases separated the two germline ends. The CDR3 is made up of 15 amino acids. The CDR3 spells CASSIRRGGQETQYF. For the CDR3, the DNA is TGTGCCAGTAGTATAAGGCGGGGAGGCCAAGAGACCCAGTACTTC.

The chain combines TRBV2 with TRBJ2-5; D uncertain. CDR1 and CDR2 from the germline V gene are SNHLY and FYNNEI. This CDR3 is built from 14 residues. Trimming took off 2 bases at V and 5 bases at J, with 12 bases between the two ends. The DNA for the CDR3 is TGTGCCAGCAGTGAAAGGAGAGGATTGGAGACCCAGTACTTC. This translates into CASSERRGLETQYF. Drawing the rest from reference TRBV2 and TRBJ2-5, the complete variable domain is EPEVTQTPSHQVTQMGQEVILRCVPISNHLYFYWYRQILGQKVEFLVSFYNNEISEKSEIFDDQFSVERPDGSNFTLKIRSTKLEDSAMYFCASSERRGLETQYFGPGTRLLVL.

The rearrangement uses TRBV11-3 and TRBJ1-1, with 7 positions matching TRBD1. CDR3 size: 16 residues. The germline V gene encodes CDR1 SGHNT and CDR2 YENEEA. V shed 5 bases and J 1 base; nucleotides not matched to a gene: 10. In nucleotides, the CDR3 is TGTGCCAGCAGCGCCCCCAGGGGGTGGACGAACACTGAAGCTTTCTTT. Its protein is CASSAPRGWTNTEAFF.

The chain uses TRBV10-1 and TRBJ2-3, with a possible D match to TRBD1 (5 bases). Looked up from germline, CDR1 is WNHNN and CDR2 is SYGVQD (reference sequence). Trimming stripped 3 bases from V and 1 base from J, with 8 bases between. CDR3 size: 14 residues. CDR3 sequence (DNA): TGCGCCAGCAGTGACGGACATCGCACAGATACGCAGTATTTT. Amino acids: CASSDGHRTDTQYF.

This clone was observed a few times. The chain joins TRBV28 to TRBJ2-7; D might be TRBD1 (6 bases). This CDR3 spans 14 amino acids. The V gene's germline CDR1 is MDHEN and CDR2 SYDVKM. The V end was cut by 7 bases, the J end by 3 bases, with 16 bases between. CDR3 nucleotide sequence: TGTGCCAGCACCCCGACAGGCGTATACTACGAGCAGTACTTC. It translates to CASTPTGVYYEQYF.

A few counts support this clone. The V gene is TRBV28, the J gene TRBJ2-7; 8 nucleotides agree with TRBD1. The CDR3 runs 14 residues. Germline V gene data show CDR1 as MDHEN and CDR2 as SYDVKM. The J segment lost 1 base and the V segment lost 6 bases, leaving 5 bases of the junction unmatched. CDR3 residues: CASRGTGSSYEQYF. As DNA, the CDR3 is TGTGCCAGCAGGGGGACAGGATCTTCCTACGAGCAGTACTTC.